This T cell receptor beta chain was sequenced for a study of blood T cell dynamics during melanoma immunotherapy. Sequenced by immunoSEQ multiplex PCR; TCRdb stores in-frame clones only, minus some. Among about 13,000 clones, 89% were seen once, and the ten largest hold about 3%. With V trimmed by 5 bases and J by 8 bases, 5 bases remained unmatched. Germline V gene lookup returns CDR1 SGHTA and CDR2 FQGNSA. The CDR3 contains 15 residues. Time point indicated: pre-treatment baseline. Material: blood, obtained from a patient treated with checkpoint blockade. The chain uses TRBV7-2 and TRBJ2-1; 14 nucleotides align to TRBD2. The origin of this receptor is a human donor with melanoma. This chain's CDR3 is CASSLGTSGSDEQFF. Here the CDR3 DNA reads TGTGCCAGCAGCCTCGGGACTAGCGGGAGTGATGAGCAGTTCTTC.